These 21 T cell receptor beta chains share one sample of origin, sequenced in a study of T cell responses to AZD1222 COVID-19 vaccine. Data came from immunoSEQ multiplex PCR; TCRdb stores just in-frame clones and leaves some out. The sample carries about 150,000 clones, roughly nine tenths recorded once. Specimen: peripheral blood, collected 28 days after the second AZD1222 dose. These TCRs come from an adult who received the AZD1222 COVID-19 vaccine.

The chain joins TRBV15 to TRBJ1-4; D possibly corresponds to TRBD1 (5 bases). Between the trimmed V and J ends, which lost 1 base and 6 bases, there was a span of 15 bases. The CDR3 length is 16 residues. Germline V gene lookup returns CDR1 LNHNV and CDR2 YYDKDF (reference sequence). The DNA of the CDR3 is TGTGCCACCAGCAGAGGAAGAACGGGGGTTTATGAAAAACTGTTTTTT. Translated: CATSRGRTGVYEKLFF.

The chain recombines TRBV5-4 with TRBJ1-3; a possible D gene is TRBD1 (6 bases). V lost 0 bases, J lost 1 base, and 23 bases lay in between. CDR3 length: 20 amino acids. The V gene's germline CDR1 is SGHNT and CDR2 YYREEE (reference sequence). In DNA form, the CDR3 reads TGTGCCAGCAGCTTGGCCGGGGCAGGGGCAACCAAACCTTCTGGAAACACCATATATTTT. This gives the protein CASSLAGAGATKPSGNTIYF.

The chain recombines TRBV29-1 with TRBJ2-5; 8 bases map to TRBD1. Looked up from germline, CDR1 is SQVTM and CDR2 is ANQGSEA. The CDR3 sequence is 17 residues long. The ends lost 2 bases at V and 2 bases at J; junction bases unmatched: 13. The CDR3 spells CSVEPDFRRDRQETQYF. Here the CDR3 DNA reads TGCAGCGTTGAACCCGACTTTCGGCGGGACAGGCAAGAGACCCAGTACTTC. Drawing the rest from reference TRBV29-1 and TRBJ2-5, the complete variable domain is SAVISQKPSRDICQRGTSLTIQCQVDSQVTMMFWYRQQPGQSLTLIATANQGSEATYESGFVIDKFPISRPNLTFSTLTVSNMSPEDSSIYLCSVEPDFRRDRQETQYFGPGTRLLVL.

J is TRBJ1-2 and V is TRBV20-1, with D uncertain. Deletions cut 6 bases from V and 10 bases from J, with 15 bases between. Germline values: CDR1 DFQATT, CDR2 SNEGSKA (reference sequence). CDR3 length equals 11 residues. CDR3 region: CSAPDLLYYTF. The CDR3 DNA is TGCAGTGCACCGGACCTTCTATACTACACCTTC.

This clone appeared a single time. The rearrangement joins TRBV11-3 to TRBJ1-2; 11 bases align to TRBD1. The CDR3 spans 14 residues. The germline V gene encodes CDR1 SGHNT and CDR2 YENEEA. Trimming at V came to 8 bases and at J to 7 bases, leaving 9 bases not matched to a gene. This CDR3 reads CASGPGQGAFGYTF. The CDR3 nucleotides read TGTGCCAGCGGACCAGGACAGGGGGCGTTTGGCTACACCTTC.

V gene TRBV19 combines with J gene TRBJ1-2, with D perhaps TRBD1 (6 bases). Per the germline V gene, CDR1 is LNHDA and CDR2 is SQIVND (reference sequence). The CDR3 sequence is 14 residues long. Between the trimmed V and J ends, which lost 3 bases and 4 bases, there was a span of 12 bases. CDR3 nucleotide sequence: TGTGCCAGTAGTATTGGGGGCGGCCCCTATGGCTACACCTTC. The encoded protein is CASSIGGGPYGYTF.

J is TRBJ2-7 and V is TRBV3-1 (or the pseudogene TRBV3-2); TRBD2 is a possible D gene (6 bases). The CDR3 extends over 14 amino acids. Germline CDR1 reads LGHDT; CDR2 reads YNNKEL (reference sequence). Trimming left V 6 bases short and J 1 base short, with 13 bases between. The CDR3 nucleotides read TGTGCCAGCAGTTATCAGGGAGGATCCTACGAGCAGTACTTC. Its translation is CASSYQGGSYEQYF.

The chain combines TRBV9 with TRBJ1-3; tentative D call: TRBD1 (6 bases). Trimming removed 1 base from V and 0 bases from J, with 23 bases in between. CDR1 is SGDLS and CDR2 is YYNGEE in the germline V gene. This CDR3 contains 20 residues. This CDR3 is CASSVRPMGRQVLSGNTIYF. As DNA, the CDR3 is TGTGCCAGCAGCGTAAGACCGATGGGCCGACAGGTCCTCTCTGGAAACACCATATATTTT.

The genes are TRBV30 and TRBJ1-3; 7 bases map to TRBD1. The CDR3 runs to 14 residues. The V segment lost 4 bases and the J segment 4 bases; nucleotides outside the gene matches: 7. The V gene's germline CDR1 is GTSNPN and CDR2 SVGIG (reference sequence). DNA for the CDR3: TGTGCCTGGAAGGAGACAGGGACAGGAAACACCATATATTTT. The encoded protein is CAWKETGTGNTIYF.

This clone was counted a single time. The V gene is TRBV29-1, the J gene TRBJ1-1, with 9 bases that match TRBD1. The J segment lost 7 bases and the V segment lost 4 bases, leaving 13 bases of the junction unmatched. The length of the CDR3 is 15 residues. Germline V lookup: CDR1 SQVTM, CDR2 ANQGSEA. The chain's CDR3 is CSVGGTGRARGEAFF. The CDR3, as DNA: TGCAGCGTTGGGGGGACAGGGAGGGCCCGCGGTGAAGCTTTCTTT.

This sequence joins TRBV6-2 or TRBV6-3 and TRBJ2-1; 10 bases match TRBD2. In germline, CDR1 is MNHEY, CDR2 SVGEGT. The CDR3 is made up of 16 amino acids. The J segment lost 9 bases and the V segment lost 4 bases, leaving 12 bases of the junction unmatched. This CDR3 is CASSSLASGREPEQFF. The CDR3 region has the DNA TGTGCCAGCAGTTCCCTCGCGAGCGGGAGGGAGCCTGAGCAGTTCTTC.

The chain has TRBV18 and TRBJ1-2, with 7 positions matching TRBD1. CDR1 is KGHSH and CDR2 is LQKENI in the germline V gene. J was trimmed by 4 bases and V by 5 bases; bases with no gene match: 13. The CDR3 contains 16 residues. As DNA, the CDR3 is TGTGCCAGCTCATCAGGGACTGGACAGGCGGGCTATGGCTACACCTTC. As protein: CASSSGTGQAGYGYTF.

The V gene is TRBV18, the J gene TRBJ1-2; TRBD1 matches at 9 bases. There are 15 residues in the CDR3. After removal of 4 bases from V and 4 bases from J, the junction contained 7 bases not matched to a gene. Germline CDR1 reads KGHSH; CDR2 reads LQKENI. This chain's CDR3 is CASSLGQGPGYGYTF. The DNA of the CDR3 is TGTGCCAGCTCACTTGGACAGGGGCCGGGCTATGGCTACACCTTC. Full variable domain (rest looked up from reference TRBV18 and TRBJ1-2): NAGVMQNPRHLVRRRGQEARLRCSPMKGHSHVYWYRQLPEEGLKFMVYLQKENIIDESGMPKERFSAEFPKEGPSILRIQQVVRGDSAAYFCASSLGQGPGYGYTFGSGTRLTVV.

This chain's CDR3 is CASSHDRAGSGANVLTF. The CDR3 coding sequence is TGTGCCAGCAGCCACGACAGGGCCGGCTCTGGGGCCAACGTCCTGACTTTC. The chain has TRBV7-9 and TRBJ2-6; 7 nucleotides align to TRBD1. The CDR3 contains 17 residues. Germline CDR1 reads SEHNR; CDR2 reads FQNEAQ (reference sequence). V lost 5 bases, J lost 0 bases, and 7 bases stayed unmatched.

The chain employs TRBV6-5 and TRBJ1-2; D is uncertain. Looked up from germline, CDR1 is MNHEY and CDR2 is SVGAGI. The CDR3 is 14 amino acids. V lost 2 bases to trimming and J lost 8 bases, with 15 bases between them. CDR3 nucleotide sequence: TGTGCCAGCAGTTACGACACCGGAGGGCTGGGCTACACCTTC. Protein: CASSYDTGGLGYTF.

The chain links TRBV18 to TRBJ2-7, with 10 bases that match TRBD2. The V gene's germline CDR1 is KGHSH and CDR2 LQKENI. V lost 0 bases to trimming and J lost 10 bases; unmatched junction nucleotides: 9. The CDR3 length is 15 residues. The CDR3 is CASSPPASGGSDQYF. DNA of the CDR3: TGTGCCAGCTCACCACCGGCTAGCGGGGGCTCGGACCAGTACTTC. Variable domain in full (rest from reference TRBV18 and TRBJ2-7): NAGVMQNPRHLVRRRGQEARLRCSPMKGHSHVYWYRQLPEEGLKFMVYLQKENIIDESGMPKERFSAEFPKEGPSILRIQQVVRGDSAAYFCASSPPASGGSDQYFGPGTRLTVT.

The genes are TRBV27 and TRBJ1-1; the D is unclear. The CDR3 spans 12 residues. In germline, CDR1 is MNHEY, CDR2 SMNVEV (reference sequence). V was trimmed by 6 bases and J by 6 bases, leaving 11 bases between them. The CDR3 sequence is CASRIGLSEAFF. CDR3 bases: TGTGCCAGCAGGATAGGACTTTCTGAAGCTTTCTTT.

The chain couples TRBV18 to TRBJ1-4; TRBD1 is a possible D gene (6 bases). Trimming stripped 3 bases from V and 3 bases from J, with 11 bases between. The CDR3 is made up of 15 amino acids. The germline V gene encodes CDR1 KGHSH and CDR2 LQKENI. CDR3 amino acids: CASSPTGLANEKLFF. CDR3 nucleotides: TGTGCCAGCTCACCCACAGGGTTGGCTAATGAAAAACTGTTTTTT.

This chain connects TRBV7-3 to TRBJ1-1, with 7 bases fitting TRBD1. The CDR3 is 14 residues long. CDR1 is SGHTA, CDR2 FQGTGA, per germline. V lost 4 bases to trimming and J lost 5 bases; unmatched junction nucleotides: 7. The CDR3 DNA follows: TGTGCCAGCAGCTGGGGACAGCAGGAGACTGAAGCTTTCTTT. This translates into CASSWGQQETEAFF.

Details on this clone: It is unclear where the CDR3 begins or ends on the DNA, so no DNA is shown, and the CDR3 is as TCRdb lists it. This chain uses TRBV12-2 with TRBJ2-4; the D call of TRBD2 is as the table states it, not checked on the DNA. TRBV12-2 is a pseudogene segment. The CDR3 region is 17 residues in length, termini included. The CDR3 loop is CASRSNKRWGVGNIQYF.

As regards this clone: At the DNA level, this CDR3 is encoded by other sequences in the same sample as well. This sequence joins TRBV11-3 and TRBJ2-3; D call uncertain. Germline-derived CDR1 and CDR2 are SGHNT and YENEEA. The ends were cut back, 5 bases at V and 6 bases at J, with 9 bases in the middle. The CDR3 spans 12 residues. The CDR3 protein is CASSLHTDTQYF. The CDR3 DNA follows: TGTGCCAGCAGCCTCCATACGGATACGCAGTATTTT.